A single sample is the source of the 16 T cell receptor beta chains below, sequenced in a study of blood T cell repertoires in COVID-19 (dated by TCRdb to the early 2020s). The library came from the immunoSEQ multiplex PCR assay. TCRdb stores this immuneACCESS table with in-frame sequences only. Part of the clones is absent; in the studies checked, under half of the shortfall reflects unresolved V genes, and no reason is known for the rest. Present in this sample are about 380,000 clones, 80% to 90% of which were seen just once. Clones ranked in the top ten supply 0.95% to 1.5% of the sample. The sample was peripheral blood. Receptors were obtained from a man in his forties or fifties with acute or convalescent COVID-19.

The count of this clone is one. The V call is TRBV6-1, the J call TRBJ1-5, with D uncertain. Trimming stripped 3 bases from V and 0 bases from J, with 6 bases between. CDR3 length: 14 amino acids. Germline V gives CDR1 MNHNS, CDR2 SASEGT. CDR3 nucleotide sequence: TGTGCCAGCAGTGACGGGTATAGCAATCAGCCCCAGCATTTT. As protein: CASSDGYSNQPQHF.

The DNA of the CDR3 is TGTGCCAGCAGTTACGCCCGACAGGGGTACGAGCAGTACTTC. It codes for CASSYARQGYEQYF. This sequence joins TRBV6-5 and TRBJ2-7; 8 bases line up with TRBD1. The trim removed 2 bases at V and 4 bases at J, leaving 4 bases unmatched. CDR3 size: 14 residues. Germline values: CDR1 MNHEY, CDR2 SVGAGI.

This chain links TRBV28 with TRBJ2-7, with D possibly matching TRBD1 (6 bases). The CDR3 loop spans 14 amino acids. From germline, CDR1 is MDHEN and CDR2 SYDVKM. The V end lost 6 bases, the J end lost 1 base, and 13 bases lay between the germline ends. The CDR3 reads CASRTTGSSYEQYF. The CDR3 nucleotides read TGTGCCAGCAGGACGACAGGATCTTCCTACGAGCAGTACTTC.

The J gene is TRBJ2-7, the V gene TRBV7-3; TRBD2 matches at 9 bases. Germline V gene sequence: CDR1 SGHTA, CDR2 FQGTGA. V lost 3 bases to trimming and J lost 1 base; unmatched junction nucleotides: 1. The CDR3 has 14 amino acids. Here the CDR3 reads CASSLAGGSYEQYF. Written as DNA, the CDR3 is TGTGCCAGCAGCTTGGCGGGAGGGTCCTACGAGCAGTACTTC.

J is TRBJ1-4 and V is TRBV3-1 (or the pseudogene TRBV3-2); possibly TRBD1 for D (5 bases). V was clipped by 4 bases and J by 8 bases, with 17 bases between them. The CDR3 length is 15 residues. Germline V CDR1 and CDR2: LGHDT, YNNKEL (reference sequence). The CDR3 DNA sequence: TGTGCCAGCAGCCCGCCGGGACTGGTGGGGGAAAAACTGTTTTTT. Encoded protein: CASSPPGLVGEKLFF.

The CDR3 loop reads CASSPPQGTSSYEQYF. The CDR3 bases are TGTGCCAGCTCACCTCCACAGGGGACTAGCTCCTACGAGCAGTACTTC. J is TRBJ2-7 and V is TRBV18; a weak D match, TRBD2 (8 bases). In germline, CDR1 is KGHSH, CDR2 LQKENI. Trimming stripped 3 bases from V and 0 bases from J, with 15 bases between. This CDR3 comprises 16 residues. Complete variable domain (other parts from reference TRBV18 and TRBJ2-7): NAGVMQNPRHLVRRRGQEARLRCSPMKGHSHVYWYRQLPEEGLKFMVYLQKENIIDESGMPKERFSAEFPKEGPSILRIQQVVRGDSAAYFCASSPPQGTSSYEQYFGPGTRLTVT.

CDR3 DNA: TGTGCCAGCAGTGAAATTTGGCTAGCGGGAGCTACGGGGGAGCAGTACTTC. Its translation is CASSEIWLAGATGEQYF. This sequence joins TRBV6-1 and TRBJ2-7; 10 bases agree with TRBD2. The CDR3 is made up of 17 amino acids. V lost 2 bases, J lost 7 bases, and 14 bases stayed unmatched. The germline V gene encodes CDR1 MNHNS and CDR2 SASEGT.

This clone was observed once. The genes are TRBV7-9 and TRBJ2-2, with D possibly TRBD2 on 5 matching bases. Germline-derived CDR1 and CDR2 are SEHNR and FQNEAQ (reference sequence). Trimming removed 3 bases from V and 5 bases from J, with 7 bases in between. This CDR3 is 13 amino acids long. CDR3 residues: CASSFGGTGELFF. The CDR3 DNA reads TGTGCCAGCAGCTTCGGAGGAACCGGGGAGCTGTTTTTT.

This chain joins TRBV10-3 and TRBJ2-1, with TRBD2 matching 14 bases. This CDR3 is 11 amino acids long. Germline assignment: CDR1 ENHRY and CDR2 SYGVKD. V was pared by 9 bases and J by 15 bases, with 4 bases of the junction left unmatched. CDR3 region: CAMTSGGERFF. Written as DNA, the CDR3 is TGTGCCATGACTAGCGGGGGGGAGAGGTTCTTC.

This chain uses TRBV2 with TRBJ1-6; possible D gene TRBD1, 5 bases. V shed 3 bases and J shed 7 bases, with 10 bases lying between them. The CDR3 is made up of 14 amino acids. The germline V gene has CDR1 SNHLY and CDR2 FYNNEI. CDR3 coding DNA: TGTGCCAGCAGTGACAGGGTTCTGAATTCACCCCTCCACTTT. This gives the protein CASSDRVLNSPLHF.

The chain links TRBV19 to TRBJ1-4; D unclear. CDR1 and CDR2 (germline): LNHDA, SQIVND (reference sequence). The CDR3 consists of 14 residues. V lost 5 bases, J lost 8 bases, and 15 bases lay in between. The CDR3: CASSVGPGREKLFF. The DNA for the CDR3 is TGTGCCAGTAGTGTCGGACCTGGGAGGGAAAAACTGTTTTTT.

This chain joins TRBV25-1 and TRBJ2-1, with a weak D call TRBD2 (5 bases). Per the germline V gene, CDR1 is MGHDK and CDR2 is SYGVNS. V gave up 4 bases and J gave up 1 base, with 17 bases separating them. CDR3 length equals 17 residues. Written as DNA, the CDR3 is TGTGCCAGCAGTGGACCCCCTCCGGGGAGATCCTACAATGAGCAGTTCTTC. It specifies CASSGPPPGRSYNEQFF.

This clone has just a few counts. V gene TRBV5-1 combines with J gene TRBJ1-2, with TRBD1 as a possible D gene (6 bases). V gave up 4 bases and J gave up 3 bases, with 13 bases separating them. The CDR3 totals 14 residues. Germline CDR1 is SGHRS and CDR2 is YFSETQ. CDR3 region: CASSGGQSYYGYTF. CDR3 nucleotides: TGCGCCAGCAGCGGCGGACAGAGCTACTATGGCTACACCTTC.

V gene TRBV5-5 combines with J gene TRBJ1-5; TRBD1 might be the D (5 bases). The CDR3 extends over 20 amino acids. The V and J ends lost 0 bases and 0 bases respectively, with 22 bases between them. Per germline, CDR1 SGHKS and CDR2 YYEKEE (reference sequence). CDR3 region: CASSLVWDPGLYRSNQPQHF. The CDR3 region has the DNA TGTGCCAGCAGCTTGGTGTGGGATCCGGGACTCTATCGTAGCAATCAGCCCCAGCATTTT.

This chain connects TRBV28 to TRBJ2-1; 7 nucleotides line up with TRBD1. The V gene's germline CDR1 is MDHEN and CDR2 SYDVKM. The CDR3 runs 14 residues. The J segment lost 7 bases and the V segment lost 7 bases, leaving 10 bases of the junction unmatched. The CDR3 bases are TGTGCCAGCAATTATGGGCAGGGGGAGAATGAGCAGTTCTTC. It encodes CASNYGQGENEQFF.

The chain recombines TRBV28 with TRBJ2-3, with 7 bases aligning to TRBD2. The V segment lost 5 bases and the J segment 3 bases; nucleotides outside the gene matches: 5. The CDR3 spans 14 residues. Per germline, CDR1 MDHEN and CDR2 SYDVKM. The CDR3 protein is CASSDRTRTDTQYF. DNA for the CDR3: TGTGCCAGCAGTGATCGGACTAGAACAGATACGCAGTATTTT.